This T cell receptor beta chain appears in the sequencing data of a study of tumor-infiltrating lymphocytes in primary liver carcinoma. Study summary: The patients had histopathologically diagnosed primary liver carcinoma, and their disease was treated by surgical resection.

General observations from the study: Tumor top-250-clone fractions significantly exceeded those of blood (p = 0.039). In the absence of sorting, bulk samples left CD4+ and CD8+ repertoires uncompared.

The CDR3 totals 14 residues. J was trimmed by 7 bases and V by 5 bases; bases with no gene match: 7. The germline CDR1 and CDR2 sequences are SGHAT and FQDESV (reference sequence). Concerning this clonotype: The antigen remains unidentified.

A primer matching the constant region was used to make TCR beta cDNA from approximately 0.45 ug of total RNA. Researchers made the TCR beta libraries by running three nested multiplex PCR rounds with slightly modified ARM-PCR. The opening two PCR rounds, ten to eleven cycles each, paired TRBV1-TRBV30 forward primers with a C-beta reverse primer. MiXCR, run by TCRdb on the multiplex PCR reads, gives a single entry per CDR3 protein. The sample records 190,000 or so distinct CDR3 sequences, 65% being singletons. For blood RNA, unsorted whole blood served as the source, and germline DNA was extracted too. The collection of about 4 milliliters of peripheral blood preceded surgery.

Sequencing used peripheral blood. The TCR sequence derives from a woman aged 55-75 years with primary liver carcinoma and hepatitis B virus infection. V usage is TRBV11-1 and J usage is TRBJ2-1; 8 nucleotides match TRBD2. The CDR3 bases are TGTGCCAGCAGCCGAAGCGGGGGCCGGAATGAGCAGTTCTTC. Its protein is CASSRSGGRNEQFF.